This TCR beta chain derives from a study of T cells in Graves' hyperthyroidism and ophthalmopathy. This CDR3 is built from 13 residues. V lost 0 bases and J 4 bases, leaving 8 bases between the germline ends. Germline V gene sequence: CDR1 SGHTS, CDR2 YDEGEE. Each 10 ml fresh peripheral blood draw supplied the PBMCs. Authors of the study amplified TCR beta CDR3 regions from RNA transcripts. A set of HTBI primers served as the primers for a first-round RT-PCR of the TCR CDR3. MiXCR, run by TCRdb on the multiplex PCR reads, gives a single entry per CDR3 protein. The table lists roughly 580,000 distinct CDR3 sequences, approximately 15% of them singletons, with roughly 5.7% in the top ten. Study-level points and caveats: With a median lead of approximately six months before onset, the model predicted ophthalmopathy. Clonotypes that were expanded in thyroid above 0.001 mostly appeared in blood too.

This clonotype was found many times. Its antigen is currently unknown. Sequencing was done on a sample of blood. The source of this sequence is a woman aged 25-40 years with Graves' hyperthyroidism that later progressed to Graves' ophthalmopathy. V and J are TRBV5-8 and TRBJ2-7; D tentatively reads TRBD1 or TRBD2 (5 bases each). The CDR3 DNA sequence: TGTGCCAGCAGCTTGGCCGAGGGGTACGAGCAGTACTTC. Amino acids: CASSLAEGYEQYF.